The sequence of this TCR beta chain was determined in a study of response to subunit inactivated influenza vaccine. V lost 2 bases and J 4 bases, leaving 18 bases between the germline ends. This CDR3 comprises 16 residues. Germline V CDR1 and CDR2: MNHEY, SVGEGT. The table lists this clonotype with a count of one. TCRdb passed the RT-PCR reads through MiXCR, listing each CDR3 protein once. This sample has some 150,000 distinct CDR3 sequences, with approximately 12% found just once. This same sample was also taken into another study, of T cells expressing NK-cell markers. That work contributes: The TCR beta cDNA came from 5'RACE template switching with UMIs. Cells sorted as CD3+CD56+NKG2C+, CD3+CD56+NKG2C- and CD3+CD56-NKG2C+ T cells supplied the TCR beta repertoires. Dominant NKG2C+ clonotypes accounted for roughly 1.0-7.0% of CD8+ T cells in about six donors. Four donors showed these clonotypes also leading the CD3+CD56-NKG2C+ fraction.

This TCR came from a man in his fifties who received an inactivated influenza vaccine. The chain combines TRBV6-2 or TRBV6-3 with TRBJ2-7; tentatively, D is TRBD1 (6 bases). This specimen was CD8+ T cells sorted from PBMCs, taken 11 to 12 days after vaccination. The CDR3 sequence is CASSYEARGFSYEQYF. CDR3 DNA sequence: TGTGCCAGCAGTTACGAAGCCAGGGGATTTTCGTACGAGCAGTACTTC.